These 18 T cell receptor beta chains share one sample of origin, sequenced in a study of blood T cell repertoires in COVID-19. The data were produced by immunoSEQ multiplex PCR, yet TCRdb's version contains in-frame clones alone and is incomplete. In the table there are 17,000 or so clones, roughly three quarters of which are singletons. Sequenced: peripheral blood. Every receptor here comes from a man in his fifties or sixties with active or convalescent COVID-19.

This rearrangement joins TRBV7-7 to TRBJ2-5; D gene ambiguous. The CDR3 covers 13 residues. CDR1 SSHAT and CDR2 FNYEAQ come from the germline V gene (reference sequence). V was shortened by 2 bases and J by 4 bases, with 8 bases between the two germline ends. The CDR3 loop reads CASSLSYRETQYF. CDR3 in DNA: TGTGCCAGCAGCTTATCGTACAGAGAGACCCAGTACTTC.

The sample holds one count of this clone. The chain recombines TRBV30 with TRBJ1-5; D call uncertain. With 5 bases removed from V and 0 bases from J, the gap between germline ends came to 17 bases. The CDR3 length is 16 residues. Per the germline V gene, CDR1 is GTSNPN and CDR2 is SVGIG (reference sequence). The CDR3 DNA reads TGTGCCTGGTGGCGAGGAGGGTTTAGTAGCAATCAGCCCCAGCATTTT. Its translation: CAWWRGGFSSNQPQHF.

The chain combines TRBV3-1 (or the pseudogene TRBV3-2) with TRBJ2-1, with 7 bases fitting TRBD2. Trimming took 0 bases from V and 10 from J; bases not matched to a gene: 3. There are 13 residues in the CDR3. Germline-derived CDR1 and CDR2 are LGHDT and YNNKEL (reference sequence). The CDR3 DNA follows: TGTGCCAGCAGCCAAGAAGGGGAGGGGGAGCAGTTCTTC. Translating gives CASSQEGEGEQFF.

The chain is built from TRBV27 and TRBJ1-1; D not resolved. V shed 7 bases and J shed 0 bases, with 9 bases lying between them. Germline CDR1 MNHEY, CDR2 SMNVEV (reference sequence). The CDR3 has 13 residues. CDR3: CASKQELNTEAFF. The CDR3 region has the DNA TGTGCCAGCAAACAAGAATTGAACACTGAAGCTTTCTTT.

V is TRBV9 and J is TRBJ2-3, with D possibly TRBD2 on 5 matching bases. Trimming left V 0 bases short and J 3 bases short, with 23 bases between. This CDR3 has 19 amino acids. The germline CDR1 and CDR2 sequences are SGDLS and YYNGEE. The CDR3 sequence is CASSVGPNLSGLETDTQYF. The CDR3 DNA follows: TGTGCCAGCAGCGTAGGCCCTAACCTGTCGGGATTGGAGACAGATACGCAGTATTTT.

The chain couples TRBV24-1 to TRBJ2-3, with TRBD2 matching over 7 bases. This CDR3 contains 15 residues. With 5 bases clipped from V and 5 bases from J, the junction kept 9 bases outside the gene matches. Per the germline V gene, CDR1 is KGHDR and CDR2 is SFDVKD. In nucleotides, the CDR3 is TGTGCCACCAGTGGGGGGGGTTCTTCCTTAGATACGCAGTATTTT. Translation: CATSGGGSSLDTQYF.

This clone was observed a few times. This chain links TRBV19 with TRBJ2-1, with 8 bases matching TRBD1. CDR1 and CDR2 from the germline V gene are LNHDA and SQIVND (reference sequence). V was pared by 7 bases and J by 2 bases, with 7 bases of the junction left unmatched. The CDR3 contains 15 residues. The DNA for the CDR3 is TGTGCCAGTACGGAACAGGGGGGCACCTACAATGAGCAGTTCTTC. Translating it yields CASTEQGGTYNEQFF.

V gene TRBV6-5 combines with J gene TRBJ1-5; no definite D call. V was trimmed by 5 bases and J by 7 bases, leaving 12 bases between them. Germline-derived CDR1 and CDR2 are MNHEY and SVGAGI. This CDR3 is built from 13 residues. Here the CDR3 DNA reads TGTGCCAGCAGTCGGGCTCGCGGGCAGCCCCAGCATTTT. It translates to CASSRARGQPQHF.

The chain employs TRBV5-1 and TRBJ2-2, with D perhaps TRBD2 (6 bases). The CDR3 has 15 amino acids. With 5 bases removed from V and 5 bases from J, the gap between germline ends came to 16 bases. The germline CDR1 and CDR2 sequences are SGHRS and YFSETQ. For the CDR3, the DNA is TGCGCCAGCAGACTTGAAGGGACTTTTACCGGGGAGCTGTTTTTT. It specifies CASRLEGTFTGELFF.

This chain connects TRBV6-5 to TRBJ2-7; TRBD1 matches at 9 bases. Germline CDR1 is MNHEY and CDR2 is SVGAGI. J was trimmed by 5 bases and V by 7 bases; bases with no gene match: 9. The CDR3 covers 14 residues. The CDR3 loop is CASNGQGRSHEQYF. The CDR3 DNA reads TGTGCCAGCAACGGACAGGGGCGATCCCACGAGCAGTACTTC.

The J gene is TRBJ2-1, the V gene TRBV5-5; 9 positions agree with TRBD2. Germline V CDR1 and CDR2: SGHKS, YYEKEE (reference sequence). The CDR3 is made up of 16 amino acids. V gave up 0 bases and J gave up 6 bases; unmatched junction bases: 7. The CDR3 sequence is CASSLEGGRALNEQFF. The CDR3 region has the DNA TGTGCCAGCAGCTTGGAGGGCGGGAGGGCCCTCAATGAGCAGTTCTTC.

The chain uses TRBV11-3 and TRBJ1-5, with D possibly matching TRBD1 (5 bases). The CDR3 is 12 amino acids. Deletions cut 7 bases from V and 7 bases from J, with 11 bases between. CDR1 and CDR2 from the germline V gene are SGHNT and YENEEA. The CDR3 nucleotides read TGTGCCAGCACCAACAGGTACCAGCCCCAGCATTTT. This gives the protein CASTNRYQPQHF.

This clone was seen a handful of times. The rearrangement links TRBV19 to TRBJ1-1; 8 bases are shared with TRBD1. The CDR3 contains 16 residues. Trimming removed 5 bases from V and 3 bases from J; junction bases left unmatched: 11. Per germline, CDR1 LNHDA and CDR2 SQIVND (reference sequence). The CDR3 here is CASSPGTGGLYTEAFF. In DNA, the CDR3 is TGTGCCAGTAGTCCCGGGACAGGTGGACTATACACTGAAGCTTTCTTT.

V is TRBV11-3 and J is TRBJ2-6; D unresolved. The CDR3 is made up of 15 amino acids. Trimming took off 5 bases at V and 1 base at J, with 9 bases between the two ends. Germline-derived CDR1 and CDR2 are SGHNT and YENEEA. The CDR3 nucleotides read TGTGCCAGCAGCCCCAGGCGTTCTGGGGCCAACGTCCTGACTTTC. It codes for CASSPRRSGANVLTF.

This chain uses TRBV10-1 with TRBJ2-5; 7 bases match TRBD1. J lost 6 bases, V lost 0 bases, and 4 bases had no gene match. Per germline, CDR1 WNHNN and CDR2 SYGVQD (reference sequence). The CDR3 covers 14 residues. The CDR3 bases are TGCGCCAGCAGTGAGTCTAGAAGGGGGCAGACCCAGTACTTC. Its translation: CASSESRRGQTQYF.

The V call is TRBV10-2, the J call TRBJ1-5, with D possibly matching TRBD1 (6 bases). Germline loops: CDR1 WSHSY, CDR2 SAAADI. V lost 0 bases, J lost 5 bases, and 11 bases lay in between. This CDR3 comprises 15 residues. CDR3 sequence: CASSESSGEYQPQHF. DNA for the CDR3: TGCGCCAGCAGTGAGTCTTCAGGGGAGTATCAGCCCCAGCATTTT.

The chain carries TRBV3-1 (or the pseudogene TRBV3-2) and TRBJ1-6, with a possible D match to TRBD1 (6 bases). The CDR3 length is 14 residues. Germline values: CDR1 LGHDT, CDR2 YNNKEL (reference sequence). The V end lost 4 bases, the J end lost 12 bases, and 16 bases lay between the germline ends. CDR3 DNA: TGTGCCAGCAGCCCCCCGGGACATCGGATACCCCTCCACTTT. Translating it yields CASSPPGHRIPLHF.

The V call is TRBV4-1, the J call TRBJ2-1, with 9 bases that match TRBD2. The CDR3 consists of 16 residues. Germline V gene lookup returns CDR1 MGHRA and CDR2 YSYEKL. J lost 5 bases, V lost 2 bases, and 7 bases had no gene match. This chain's CDR3 is CASSQLGLATDNEQFF. In DNA form, the CDR3 reads TGCGCCAGCAGCCAACTGGGACTAGCCACCGACAATGAGCAGTTCTTC.